These T cell receptor beta chains were read from a single sample in a study of blood T cell repertoires in COVID-19. Profiled with immunoSEQ multiplex PCR; TCRdb holds only in-frame clones, not every one. The repertoire holds 72,000 or so clones, 90% seen once, with around 0.8% in the top ten. The sample consisted of peripheral blood. The origin of the receptors is a woman aged 80 or older with acute or convalescent COVID-19. The CDR3 runs from the conserved cysteine through the conserved F or W. D genes are given only for firm matches. Expanded clones are given a class, and other clones once, few, many or no size at all.

clone size: NA
V gene: TRBV5-8
J gene: TRBJ1-4
D gene: TRBD1
CDR3 protein: CASTTPGTGDEKLFF
CDR3 DNA: TGTGCCAGCACCACACCCGGGACAGGGGATGAAAAACTGTTTTTT

clone size: once
V gene: TRBV27
J gene: TRBJ1-4
D gene: TRBD1
CDR3 protein: CASSHGTDDEKLFF
CDR3 DNA: TGTGCCAGCAGTCACGGGACAGATGATGAAAAACTGTTTTTT

clone size: NA
V gene: TRBV4-1
J gene: TRBJ2-2
D gene: TRBD1
CDR3 protein: CASSQDRRTGFSNTGELFF
CDR3 DNA: TGCGCCAGCAGCCAAGATCGTAGGACAGGGTTTTCGAACACCGGGGAGCTGTTTTTT

clone size: NA
V gene: TRBV11-2
J gene: TRBJ2-2
D gene: NA
CDR3 protein: CASSLVATNTGELFF
CDR3 DNA: TGTGCCAGCAGCTTAGTGGCGACAAACACCGGGGAGCTGTTTTTT

clone size: NA
V gene: TRBV5-1
J gene: TRBJ1-3
D gene: NA
CDR3 protein: CASSWDNPDTIYF
CDR3 DNA: TGCGCCAGCAGCTGGGACAATCCGGACACCATATATTTT

clone size: NA
V gene: TRBV3-1/TRBV3-2
J gene: TRBJ1-1
D gene: TRBD1
CDR3 protein: CASRGQGRDTEAFF
CDR3 DNA: TGTGCCAGCAGGGGACAGGGGAGGGACACTGAAGCTTTCTTT

clone size: once
V gene: TRBV9
J gene: TRBJ1-2
D gene: NA
CDR3 protein: CASMGGGHYGYTF
CDR3 DNA: TGTGCCAGCATGGGAGGGGGTCACTATGGCTACACCTTC

clone size: once
V gene: TRBV2
J gene: TRBJ2-7
D gene: NA
CDR3 protein: CASRGVGQGREEQYF
CDR3 DNA: TGTGCCAGCAGGGGAGTGGGTCAGGGCCGGGAGGAGCAGTACTTC

clone size: NA
V gene: TRBV6-5
J gene: TRBJ1-1
D gene: NA
CDR3 protein: CASSYSERNTEAFF
CDR3 DNA: TGTGCCAGCAGTTACTCAGAGAGGAACACTGAAGCTTTCTTT

clone size: NA
V gene: TRBV19
J gene: TRBJ1-1
D gene: TRBD1
CDR3 protein: CASINWDRGNTEAFF
CDR3 DNA: TGTGCCAGTATAAACTGGGACAGGGGTAACACTGAAGCTTTCTTT

clone size: NA
V gene: TRBV15
J gene: TRBJ2-7
D gene: NA
CDR3 protein: CATSRGPVRDEQYF
CDR3 DNA: TGTGCCACCAGCAGAGGTCCGGTCCGGGACGAGCAGTACTTC

clone size: NA
V gene: TRBV24-1
J gene: TRBJ2-3
D gene: TRBD2
CDR3 protein: CATSDPSGGAGDTQYF
CDR3 DNA: TGTGCCACCAGTGATCCTAGCGGGGGGGCTGGAGATACGCAGTATTTT

clone size: NA
V gene: TRBV28
J gene: TRBJ1-5
D gene: NA
CDR3 protein: CASTTLRRVNQPQHF
CDR3 DNA: TGTGCCAGCACCACCCTCAGACGGGTAAATCAGCCCCAGCATTTT

clone size: NA
V gene: TRBV5-1
J gene: TRBJ1-4
D gene: NA
CDR3 protein: CASGVAGATNEKLFF
CDR3 DNA: TGCGCCAGCGGGGTGGCGGGGGCAACTAATGAAAAACTGTTTTTT

clone size: NA
V gene: TRBV18
J gene: TRBJ1-2
D gene: TRBD1
CDR3 protein: CASSPDRGQGYTF
CDR3 DNA: TGTGCCAGCTCACCAGACAGGGGACAAGGCTACACCTTC

clone size: NA
V gene: TRBV6-4
J gene: TRBJ1-2
D gene: NA
CDR3 protein: CASRTSAGHNYGYTF
CDR3 DNA: TGTGCCAGCAGGACCTCCGCAGGGCATAACTATGGCTACACCTTC

clone size: NA
V gene: TRBV29-1
J gene: TRBJ1-2
D gene: NA
CDR3 protein: CSVGHRGNGYTF
CDR3 DNA: TGCAGCGTGGGACATCGAGGTAATGGCTACACCTTC

clone size: once
V gene: TRBV11-2
J gene: TRBJ2-5
D gene: NA
CDR3 protein: CASSLRSGPETQYF
CDR3 DNA: TGTGCCAGCAGCTTACGGTCGGGTCCGGAGACCCAGTACTTC

clone size: NA
V gene: TRBV28
J gene: TRBJ2-7
D gene: NA
CDR3 protein: CASRRAGTYEQYF
CDR3 DNA: TGTGCCAGCAGGAGGGCCGGCACCTACGAGCAGTACTTC

clone size: NA
V gene: TRBV15
J gene: TRBJ2-7
D gene: NA
CDR3 protein: CATSREFGGSYEQYF
CDR3 DNA: TGTGCCACCAGCAGAGAATTTGGGGGCTCTTACGAGCAGTACTTC

clone size: NA
V gene: TRBV28
J gene: TRBJ1-3
D gene: NA
CDR3 protein: CASRGRYGGNTIYF
CDR3 DNA: TGTGCCAGCCGGGGGAGGTACGGAGGAAACACCATATATTTT

clone size: NA
V gene: TRBV5-1
J gene: TRBJ1-1
D gene: NA
CDR3 protein: CASSQVGGVNTEAFF
CDR3 DNA: TGCGCCAGCAGCCAGGTTGGGGGGGTGAACACTGAAGCTTTCTTT

clone size: NA
V gene: TRBV5-1
J gene: TRBJ1-2
D gene: NA
CDR3 protein: CASSSSPGGNYGYTF
CDR3 DNA: TGCGCCAGCAGCTCAAGCCCGGGGGGTAACTATGGCTACACCTTC

clone size: NA
V gene: TRBV6-6
J gene: TRBJ2-1
D gene: NA
CDR3 protein: CASSYSQEWPEQFF
CDR3 DNA: TGTGCCAGCAGTTACTCGCAAGAATGGCCTGAGCAGTTCTTC

clone size: once
V gene: TRBV7-6
J gene: TRBJ2-3
D gene: TRBD2
CDR3 protein: CASSHRTSGGAFMTDTQYF
CDR3 DNA: TGTGCCAGCAGCCACCGGACTAGCGGGGGGGCCTTTATGACAGATACGCAGTATTTT

clone size: NA
V gene: TRBV5-8
J gene: TRBJ1-5
D gene: NA
CDR3 protein: CASSGQSYQPQHF
CDR3 DNA: TGTGCCAGCAGCGGACAGTCCTATCAGCCCCAGCATTTT

clone size: NA
V gene: TRBV6-5
J gene: TRBJ2-1
D gene: NA
CDR3 protein: CASTPSGRVHNEQFF
CDR3 DNA: TGTGCCAGCACCCCTTCTGGCAGGGTCCACAATGAGCAGTTCTTC

clone size: NA
V gene: TRBV21-1
J gene: TRBJ2-2
D gene: NA
CDR3 protein: CAIPGRRDRNTGELFF
CDR3 DNA: TGTGCCATCCCAGGAAGGCGGGACAGGAACACCGGGGAGCTGTTTTTT

clone size: NA
V gene: TRBV6-2/TRBV6-3
J gene: TRBJ1-2
D gene: NA
CDR3 protein: CASSYSGDIGYTF
CDR3 DNA: TGTGCCAGCAGTTACTCGGGCGACATAGGCTACACCTTC

clone size: NA
V gene: TRBV19
J gene: TRBJ2-7
D gene: TRBD1
CDR3 protein: CASRGTGSYEQYF
CDR3 DNA: TGTGCCAGTAGAGGGACAGGGTCCTACGAGCAGTACTTC

clone size: NA
V gene: TRBV9
J gene: TRBJ2-3
D gene: TRBD2
CDR3 protein: CASSVGTSGGPVSTDTQYF
CDR3 DNA: TGTGCCAGCAGCGTAGGGACTAGCGGGGGGCCAGTTAGCACAGATACGCAGTATTTT

clone size: NA
V gene: TRBV9
J gene: TRBJ2-3
D gene: NA
CDR3 protein: CASAGGGGSTDTQYF
CDR3 DNA: TGTGCCAGCGCTGGAGGAGGGGGCAGCACAGATACGCAGTATTTT

clone size: NA
V gene: TRBV18
J gene: TRBJ1-2
D gene: NA
CDR3 protein: CASSPGVRQDYGYTF
CDR3 DNA: TGTGCCAGCTCCCCGGGGGTGCGTCAGGACTATGGCTACACCTTC

clone size: NA
V gene: TRBV7-9
J gene: TRBJ1-2
D gene: TRBD1
CDR3 protein: CASSLAGGQGSTF
CDR3 DNA: TGTGCCAGCAGCTTAGCGGGGGGACAGGGGTCCACCTTC

clone size: NA
V gene: TRBV9
J gene: TRBJ1-2
D gene: NA
CDR3 protein: CASSSRPQGVDYGYTF
CDR3 DNA: TGTGCCAGCAGCTCCCGACCACAGGGTGTAGACTATGGCTACACCTTC

clone size: NA
V gene: TRBV2
J gene: TRBJ2-2
D gene: TRBD1
CDR3 protein: CASQGEATGELFF
CDR3 DNA: TGTGCCAGCCAGGGGGAAGCCACCGGGGAGCTGTTTTTT

clone size: NA
V gene: TRBV5-1
J gene: TRBJ2-1
D gene: TRBD2
CDR3 protein: CASSLPGLEGNEQFF
CDR3 DNA: TGCGCCAGCAGCTTACCGGGACTAGAAGGCAATGAGCAGTTCTTC

clone size: NA
V gene: TRBV24-1
J gene: TRBJ2-7
D gene: TRBD1
CDR3 protein: CATSDQRQGGYEQYF
CDR3 DNA: TGTGCCACCAGTGACCAACGACAGGGGGGCTACGAGCAGTACTTC

clone size: NA
V gene: TRBV18
J gene: TRBJ1-1
D gene: NA
CDR3 protein: CASSPQTMTATMNTEAFF
CDR3 DNA: TGTGCCAGCTCACCCCAAACAATGACAGCCACTATGAACACTGAAGCTTTCTTT

clone size: NA
V gene: TRBV20-1
J gene: TRBJ2-3
D gene: NA
CDR3 protein: CSEKIRDTQYF
CDR3 DNA: TGCAGTGAGAAGATTCGGGATACGCAGTATTTT

clone size: NA
V gene: TRBV19
J gene: TRBJ2-1
D gene: TRBD2
CDR3 protein: CASSSGGAGRQFF
CDR3 DNA: TGTGCCAGTAGTTCCGGGGGAGCGGGAAGACAGTTCTTC

clone size: NA
V gene: TRBV10-3
J gene: TRBJ2-3
D gene: TRBD2
CDR3 protein: CAIRTSGRDTQYF
CDR3 DNA: TGTGCCATCAGGACTAGCGGGAGGGATACGCAGTATTTT

clone size: NA
V gene: TRBV5-5
J gene: TRBJ1-1
D gene: TRBD1
CDR3 protein: CASSSGTGRTEAFF
CDR3 DNA: TGTGCCAGCAGTTCTGGGACAGGGAGGACTGAAGCTTTCTTT

clone size: once
V gene: TRBV6-4
J gene: TRBJ2-7
D gene: NA
CDR3 protein: CASSDRDNSYEQYF
CDR3 DNA: TGTGCCAGCAGTGACCGGGACAACTCCTACGAGCAGTACTTC

clone size: NA
V gene: TRBV10-3
J gene: TRBJ1-2
D gene: TRBD1
CDR3 protein: CAIREGQGSGYGYTF
CDR3 DNA: TGTGCCATCAGGGAAGGACAGGGCTCAGGCTATGGCTACACCTTC

clone size: once
V gene: TRBV7-3
J gene: TRBJ1-1
D gene: NA
CDR3 protein: CASSLTRGDTEAFF
CDR3 DNA: TGTGCCAGCAGCTTAACCCGGGGGGACACTGAAGCTTTCTTT

clone size: NA
V gene: TRBV7-2
J gene: TRBJ1-5
D gene: NA
CDR3 protein: CASSLGRNQPQHF
CDR3 DNA: TGTGCCAGCAGCTTAGGTAGAAATCAGCCCCAGCATTTT

clone size: NA
V gene: TRBV6-5
J gene: TRBJ2-1
D gene: TRBD2
CDR3 protein: CASSPGLAGHEQFF
CDR3 DNA: TGTGCCAGCAGTCCCGGACTAGCGGGACATGAGCAGTTCTTC

clone size: NA
V gene: TRBV19
J gene: TRBJ1-2
D gene: NA
CDR3 protein: CASSIDKRVARGYTF
CDR3 DNA: TGTGCCAGTAGTATAGATAAGAGGGTGGCGAGAGGCTACACCTTC

clone size: NA
V gene: TRBV18
J gene: TRBJ2-2
D gene: TRBD2
CDR3 protein: CASSPGLAGVTGELFF
CDR3 DNA: TGTGCCAGCTCACCGGGACTAGCGGGAGTGACCGGGGAGCTGTTTTTT

clone size: NA
V gene: TRBV28
J gene: TRBJ1-5
D gene: TRBD1
CDR3 protein: CASSLVQGAWQPQHF
CDR3 DNA: TGTGCCAGCAGTTTGGTACAGGGGGCTTGGCAGCCCCAGCATTTT

clone size: NA
V gene: TRBV5-1
J gene: TRBJ2-2
D gene: NA
CDR3 protein: CASSWGGGNTGELFF
CDR3 DNA: TGCGCCAGCAGCTGGGGCGGCGGAAACACCGGGGAGCTGTTTTTT

clone size: NA
V gene: TRBV3-1/TRBV3-2
J gene: TRBJ2-3
D gene: NA
CDR3 protein: CASSQGARLEGTDTQYF
CDR3 DNA: TGTGCCAGCAGCCAAGGGGCGAGACTAGAAGGCACAGATACGCAGTATTTT

clone size: NA
V gene: TRBV7-9
J gene: TRBJ2-7
D gene: TRBD1
CDR3 protein: CASSLLPTGLQYEQYF
CDR3 DNA: TGTGCCAGCAGCTTATTACCGACAGGGTTACAATACGAGCAGTACTTC

clone size: once
V gene: TRBV25-1
J gene: TRBJ1-5
D gene: NA
CDR3 protein: CASRPPRQCNQPQHF
CDR3 DNA: TGTGCCAGCAGACCCCCCCGACAGTGCAATCAGCCCCAGCATTTT

clone size: NA
V gene: TRBV4-1
J gene: TRBJ1-2
D gene: TRBD1
CDR3 protein: CASSQVGQALNYGYTF
CDR3 DNA: TGCGCCAGCAGCCAAGTGGGACAGGCTCTTAATTATGGCTACACCTTC

clone size: NA
V gene: TRBV28
J gene: TRBJ2-7
D gene: NA
CDR3 protein: CASSLPRRGEQYF
CDR3 DNA: TGTGCCAGCAGTTTACCCCGGAGGGGCGAGCAGTACTTC

clone size: NA
V gene: TRBV10-3
J gene: TRBJ2-2
D gene: TRBD1
CDR3 protein: CAIAGGTGELFF
CDR3 DNA: TGTGCCATCGCAGGGGGAACCGGGGAGCTGTTTTTT

clone size: NA
V gene: TRBV6-2/TRBV6-3
J gene: TRBJ1-5
D gene: NA
CDR3 protein: CASSGGSRNQPQHF
CDR3 DNA: TGTGCCAGCAGTGGGGGGTCGCGGAATCAGCCCCAGCATTTT